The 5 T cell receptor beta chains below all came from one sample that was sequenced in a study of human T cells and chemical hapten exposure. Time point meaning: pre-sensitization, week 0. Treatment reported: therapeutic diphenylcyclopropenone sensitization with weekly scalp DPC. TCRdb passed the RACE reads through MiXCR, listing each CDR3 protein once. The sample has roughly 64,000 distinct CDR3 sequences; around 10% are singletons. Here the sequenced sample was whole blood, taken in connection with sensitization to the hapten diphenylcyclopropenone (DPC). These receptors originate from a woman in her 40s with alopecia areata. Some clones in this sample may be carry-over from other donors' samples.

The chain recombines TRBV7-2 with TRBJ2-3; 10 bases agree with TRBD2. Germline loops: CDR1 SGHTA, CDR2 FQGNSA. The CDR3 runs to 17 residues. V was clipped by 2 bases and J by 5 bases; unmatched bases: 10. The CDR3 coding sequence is TGTGCCAGCAGCTTATTCTCTAGCGGGAGCGGTAAAGATACGCAGTATTTT. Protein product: CASSLFSSGSGKDTQYF.

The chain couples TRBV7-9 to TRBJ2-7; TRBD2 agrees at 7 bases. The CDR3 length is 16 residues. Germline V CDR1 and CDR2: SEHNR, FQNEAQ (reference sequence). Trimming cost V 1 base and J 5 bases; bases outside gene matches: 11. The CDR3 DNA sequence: TGTGCCAGCAGCTTAGGTAGCGGGCGCCCTTTTGACGAGCAGTACTTC. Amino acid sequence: CASSLGSGRPFDEQYF.

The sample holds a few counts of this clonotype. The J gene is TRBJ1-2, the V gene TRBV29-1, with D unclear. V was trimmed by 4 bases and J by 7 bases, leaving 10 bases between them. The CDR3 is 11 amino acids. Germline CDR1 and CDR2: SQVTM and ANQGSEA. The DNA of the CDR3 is TGCAGCGTTGGTCCGCTCGCTGGCTACACCTTC. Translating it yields CSVGPLAGYTF.

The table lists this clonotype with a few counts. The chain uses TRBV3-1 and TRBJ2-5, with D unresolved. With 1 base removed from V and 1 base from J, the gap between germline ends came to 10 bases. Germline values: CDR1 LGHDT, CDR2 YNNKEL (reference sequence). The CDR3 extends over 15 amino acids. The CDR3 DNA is TGTGCCAGCAGCCAAGTTGCCCACCCCCAAGAGACCCAGTACTTC. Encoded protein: CASSQVAHPQETQYF.

The CDR3 DNA sequence: TGTGCCAGCAGCTTAGAGCTAGGGAATAGCAATCAGCCCCAGCATTTT. Translating gives CASSLELGNSNQPQHF. The chain employs TRBV7-2 and TRBJ1-5; D ambiguous. The V gene's germline CDR1 is SGHTA and CDR2 FQGNSA. Trimming left V 1 base short and J 0 bases short, with 10 bases between. The CDR3 has 16 residues.